This TCR beta chain is from a study of blood T cell repertoires in COVID-19. Under the authors' procedure: Scientists estimated how many nucleated cells there were by amplifying reference gene primers. Some clones are missing from TCRdb's copy, which holds only in-frame ones; the method was immunoSEQ multiplex PCR. The V and J calls and clone size come from that table; D and trimming were worked out from the DNA. The profile shows just over 150,000 clones, 82% of them singletons. Germline loops: CDR1 DFQATT, CDR2 SNEGSKA (reference sequence). The CDR3 sequence is 11 residues long. V was shortened by 5 bases and J by 3 bases, with 4 bases between the two germline ends.

Input material: peripheral blood. The sequence came from a woman aged 40 to 50 with COVID-19, enrolled during active disease. The rearrangement uses TRBV20-1 and TRBJ2-2; D is uncertain. Here the CDR3 DNA reads TGCAGTGCTCCGTACACCGGGGAGCTGTTTTTT. Residues: CSAPYTGELFF.